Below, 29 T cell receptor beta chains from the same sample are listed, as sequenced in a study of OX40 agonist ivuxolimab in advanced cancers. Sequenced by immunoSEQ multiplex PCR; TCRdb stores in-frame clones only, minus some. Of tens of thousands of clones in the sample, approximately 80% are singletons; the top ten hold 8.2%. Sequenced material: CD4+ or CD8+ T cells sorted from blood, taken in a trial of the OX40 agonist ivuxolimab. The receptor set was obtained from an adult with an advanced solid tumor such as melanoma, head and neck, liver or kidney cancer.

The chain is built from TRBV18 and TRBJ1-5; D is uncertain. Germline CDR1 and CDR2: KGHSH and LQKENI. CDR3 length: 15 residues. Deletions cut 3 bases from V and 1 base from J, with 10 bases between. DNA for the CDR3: TGTGCCAGCTCACCCTCATCTGGGAGCAATCAGCCCCAGCATTTT. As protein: CASSPSSGSNQPQHF.

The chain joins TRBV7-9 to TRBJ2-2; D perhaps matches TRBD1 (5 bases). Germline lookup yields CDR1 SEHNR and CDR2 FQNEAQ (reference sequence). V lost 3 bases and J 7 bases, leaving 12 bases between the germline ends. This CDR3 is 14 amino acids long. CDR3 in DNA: TGTGCCAGCAGCTTTACCCAGGGTGGCGGGGAGCTGTTTTTT. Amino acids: CASSFTQGGGELFF.

The CDR3, as DNA: TGTGCCAGCAGCTACCAGACCTCTCAGGCTGAGGAGCAGTACGTC. Protein product: CASSYQTSQAEEQYV. V usage is TRBV7-7 and J usage is TRBJ2-7; D remains ambiguous. Germline lookup yields CDR1 SSHAT and CDR2 FNYEAQ (reference sequence). Trimming took off 4 bases at V and 7 bases at J, with 20 bases between the two ends. The CDR3 has 15 amino acids.

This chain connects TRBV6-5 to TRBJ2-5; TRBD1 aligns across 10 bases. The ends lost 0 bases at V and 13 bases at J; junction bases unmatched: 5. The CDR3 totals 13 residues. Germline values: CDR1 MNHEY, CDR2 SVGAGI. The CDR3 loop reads CASSYSDRGTRYF. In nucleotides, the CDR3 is TGTGCCAGCAGTTACTCGGACAGGGGGACGCGGTACTTC.

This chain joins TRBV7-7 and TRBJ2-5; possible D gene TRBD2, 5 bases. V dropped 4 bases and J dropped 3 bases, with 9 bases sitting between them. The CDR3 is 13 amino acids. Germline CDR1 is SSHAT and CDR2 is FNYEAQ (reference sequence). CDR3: CASSSGVEETQYF. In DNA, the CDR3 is TGTGCCAGCAGCTCCGGGGTAGAAGAGACCCAGTACTTC.

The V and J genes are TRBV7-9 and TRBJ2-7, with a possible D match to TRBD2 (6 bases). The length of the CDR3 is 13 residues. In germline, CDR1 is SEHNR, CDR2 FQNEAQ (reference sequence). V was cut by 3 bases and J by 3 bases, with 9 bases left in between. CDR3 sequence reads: CASSFGTFYEQYF. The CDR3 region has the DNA TGTGCCAGCAGCTTCGGGACTTTCTACGAGCAGTACTTC.

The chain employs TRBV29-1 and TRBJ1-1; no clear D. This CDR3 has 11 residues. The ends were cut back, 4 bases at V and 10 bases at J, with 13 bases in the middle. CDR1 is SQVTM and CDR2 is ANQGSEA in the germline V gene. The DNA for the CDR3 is TGCAGCGTTGTATTCGGACTACTAGCTTTCTTT. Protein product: CSVVFGLLAFF.

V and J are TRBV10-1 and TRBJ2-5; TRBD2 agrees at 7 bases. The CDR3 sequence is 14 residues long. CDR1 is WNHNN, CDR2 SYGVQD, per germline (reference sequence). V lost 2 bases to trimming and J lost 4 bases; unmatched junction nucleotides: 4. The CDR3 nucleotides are TGCGCCAGCAGTGAGGGGACTACCGCAGAGACCCAGTACTTC. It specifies CASSEGTTAETQYF.

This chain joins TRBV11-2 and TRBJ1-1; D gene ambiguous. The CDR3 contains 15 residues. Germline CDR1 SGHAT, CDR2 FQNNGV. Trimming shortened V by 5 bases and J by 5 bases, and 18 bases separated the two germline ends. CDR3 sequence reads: CASSLSGGVGTEAFF. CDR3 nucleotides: TGTGCCAGCAGCCTAAGTGGTGGAGTGGGAACTGAAGCTTTCTTT.

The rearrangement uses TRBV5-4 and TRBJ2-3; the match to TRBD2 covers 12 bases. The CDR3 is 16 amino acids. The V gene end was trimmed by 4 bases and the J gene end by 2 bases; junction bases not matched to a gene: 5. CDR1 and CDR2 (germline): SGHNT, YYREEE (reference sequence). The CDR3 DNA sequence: TGTGCCAGCAGCCGCGGACTAGCGGGGTCCACAGATACGCAGTATTTT. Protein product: CASSRGLAGSTDTQYF.

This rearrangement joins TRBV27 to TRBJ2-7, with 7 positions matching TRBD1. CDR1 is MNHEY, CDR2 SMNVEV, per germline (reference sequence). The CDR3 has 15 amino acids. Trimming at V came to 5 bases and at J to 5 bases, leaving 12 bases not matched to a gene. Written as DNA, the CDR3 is TGTGCCAGCAGTCCCCGACAGGGTAGGTTTAACGAGCAGTACTTC. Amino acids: CASSPRQGRFNEQYF.

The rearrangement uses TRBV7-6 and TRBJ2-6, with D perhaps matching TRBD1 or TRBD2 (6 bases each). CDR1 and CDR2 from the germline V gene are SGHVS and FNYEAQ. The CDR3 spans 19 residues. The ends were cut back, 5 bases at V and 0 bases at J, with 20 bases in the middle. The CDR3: CASSPVVGGLSSGANVLTF. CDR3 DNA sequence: TGTGCCAGCAGCCCTGTCGTTGGGGGGCTCAGCTCTGGGGCCAACGTCCTGACTTTC. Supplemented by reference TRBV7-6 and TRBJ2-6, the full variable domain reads GAGVSQSPRYKVTKRGQDVALRCDPISGHVSLYWYRQALGQGPEFLTYFNYEAQQDKSGLPNDRFSAERPEGSISTLTIQRTEQRDSAMYRCASSPVVGGLSSGANVLTFGAGSRLTVL.

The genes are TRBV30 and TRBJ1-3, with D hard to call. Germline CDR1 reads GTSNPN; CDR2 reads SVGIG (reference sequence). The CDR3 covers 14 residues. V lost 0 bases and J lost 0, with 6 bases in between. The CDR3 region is CAWSVKVSGNTIYF. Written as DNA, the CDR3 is TGTGCCTGGAGTGTGAAGGTCTCTGGAAACACCATATATTTT.

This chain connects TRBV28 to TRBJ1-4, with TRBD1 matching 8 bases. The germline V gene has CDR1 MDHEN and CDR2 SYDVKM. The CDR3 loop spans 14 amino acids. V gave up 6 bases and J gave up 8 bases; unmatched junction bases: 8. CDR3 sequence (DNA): TGTGCCAGCAGCCAGACAGGGGTTACAGAAAAACTGTTTTTT. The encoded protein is CASSQTGVTEKLFF.

The CDR3 spells CASSSRQGRLGYTF. The CDR3, as DNA: TGTGCCAGTAGTTCGCGTCAGGGTCGGCTTGGCTACACCTTC. The J gene is TRBJ1-2, the V gene TRBV19; the D gene is possibly TRBD1 (5 bases). CDR1 and CDR2 from the germline V gene are LNHDA and SQIVND (reference sequence). CDR3 length equals 14 residues. The V end lost 5 bases, the J end lost 7 bases, and 17 bases lay between the germline ends. Full variable domain (remainder filled in from reference TRBV19 and TRBJ1-2): DGGITQSPKYLFRKEGQNVTLSCEQNLNHDAMYWYRQDPGQGLRLIYYSQIVNDFQKGDIAEGYSVSREKKESFPLTVTSAQKNPTAFYLCASSSRQGRLGYTFGSGTRLTVV.

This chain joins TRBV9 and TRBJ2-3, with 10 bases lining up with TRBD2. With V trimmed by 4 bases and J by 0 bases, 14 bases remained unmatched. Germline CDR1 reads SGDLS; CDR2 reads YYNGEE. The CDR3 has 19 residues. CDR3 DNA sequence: TGTGCCAGCAGCCCCCCGGTGGCTAGCGGGGGCCGCAGCACAGATACGCAGTATTTT. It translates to CASSPPVASGGRSTDTQYF.

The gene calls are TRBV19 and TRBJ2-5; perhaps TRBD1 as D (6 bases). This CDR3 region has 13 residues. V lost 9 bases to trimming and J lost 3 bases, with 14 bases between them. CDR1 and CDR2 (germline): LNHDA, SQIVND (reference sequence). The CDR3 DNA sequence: TGTGCCAGCAGCAGGGGAGCCGAAGAGACCCAGTACTTC. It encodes CASSRGAEETQYF.

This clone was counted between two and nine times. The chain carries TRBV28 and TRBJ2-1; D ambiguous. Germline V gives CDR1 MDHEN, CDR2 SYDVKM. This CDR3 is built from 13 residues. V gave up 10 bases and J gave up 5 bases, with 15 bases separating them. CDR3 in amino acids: CATYRRPDNEQFF. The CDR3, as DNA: TGTGCCACCTACCGCCGTCCCGACAATGAGCAGTTCTTC.

The CDR3 nucleotides read TGTGCCAGCAGCTACAGGGTCCACGAGCAGTACGTC. Amino acid sequence: CASSYRVHEQYV. The rearrangement links TRBV6-1 to TRBJ2-7, with D tentatively TRBD1 (6 bases). The CDR3 length is 12 residues. The ends were cut back, 6 bases at V and 5 bases at J, with 11 bases in the middle. The germline CDR1 and CDR2 sequences are MNHNS and SASEGT.

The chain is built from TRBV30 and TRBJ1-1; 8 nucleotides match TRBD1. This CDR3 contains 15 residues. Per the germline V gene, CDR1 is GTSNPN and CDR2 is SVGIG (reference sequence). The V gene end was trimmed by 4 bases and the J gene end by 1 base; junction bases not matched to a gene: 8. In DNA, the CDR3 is TGTGCCTGGACCCGGACCGGGACAGGGAACACTGAAGCTTTCTTT. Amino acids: CAWTRTGTGNTEAFF.

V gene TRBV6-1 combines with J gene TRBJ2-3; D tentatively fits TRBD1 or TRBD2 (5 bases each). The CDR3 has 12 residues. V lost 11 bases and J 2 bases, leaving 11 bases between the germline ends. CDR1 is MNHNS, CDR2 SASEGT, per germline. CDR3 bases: TGTGCCGTGTCCGGGACCACAGATACGCAGTATTTT. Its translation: CAVSGTTDTQYF.

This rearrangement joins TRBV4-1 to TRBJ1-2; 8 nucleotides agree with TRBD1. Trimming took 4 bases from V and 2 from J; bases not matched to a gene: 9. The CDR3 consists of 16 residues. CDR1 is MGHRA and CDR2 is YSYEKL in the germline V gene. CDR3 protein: CASSLRTGYRNYGYTF. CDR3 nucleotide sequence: TGCGCCAGCAGCCTTAGGACAGGGTATCGGAACTATGGCTACACCTTC.

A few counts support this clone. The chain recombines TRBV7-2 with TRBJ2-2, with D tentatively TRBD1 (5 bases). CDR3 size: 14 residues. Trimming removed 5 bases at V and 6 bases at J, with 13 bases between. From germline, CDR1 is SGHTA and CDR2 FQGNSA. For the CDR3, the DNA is TGTGCCAGCAGCCTGAAGTGGGGCTCCGGGGAGCTGTTTTTT. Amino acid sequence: CASSLKWGSGELFF.

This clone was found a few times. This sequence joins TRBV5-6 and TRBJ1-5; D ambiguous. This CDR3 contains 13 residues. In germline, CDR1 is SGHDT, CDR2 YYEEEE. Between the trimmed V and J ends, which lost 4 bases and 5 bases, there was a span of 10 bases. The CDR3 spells CASSPTPYQPQHF. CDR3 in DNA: TGTGCCAGCAGCCCGACTCCCTATCAGCCCCAGCATTTT.

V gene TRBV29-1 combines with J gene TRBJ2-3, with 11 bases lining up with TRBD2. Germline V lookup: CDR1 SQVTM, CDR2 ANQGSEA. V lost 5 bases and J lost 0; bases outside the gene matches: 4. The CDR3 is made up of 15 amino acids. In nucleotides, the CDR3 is TGCAGCGTTCGCACTAGCGGGGGTAGCACAGATACGCAGTATTTT. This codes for CSVRTSGGSTDTQYF.

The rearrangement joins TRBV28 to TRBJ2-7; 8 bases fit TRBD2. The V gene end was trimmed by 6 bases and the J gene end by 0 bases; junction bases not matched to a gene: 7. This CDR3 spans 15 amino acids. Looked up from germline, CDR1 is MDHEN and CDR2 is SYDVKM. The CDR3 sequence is CASSPPGGLSYEQYF. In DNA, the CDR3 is TGTGCCAGCAGCCCCCCGGGGGGGCTCTCCTACGAGCAGTACTTC.

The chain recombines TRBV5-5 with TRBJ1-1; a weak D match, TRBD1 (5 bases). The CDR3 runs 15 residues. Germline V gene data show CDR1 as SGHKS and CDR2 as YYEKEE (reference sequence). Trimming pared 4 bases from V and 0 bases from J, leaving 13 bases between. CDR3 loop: CASSGKQDVNTEAFF. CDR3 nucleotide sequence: TGTGCCAGCAGCGGAAAACAGGACGTGAACACTGAAGCTTTCTTT.

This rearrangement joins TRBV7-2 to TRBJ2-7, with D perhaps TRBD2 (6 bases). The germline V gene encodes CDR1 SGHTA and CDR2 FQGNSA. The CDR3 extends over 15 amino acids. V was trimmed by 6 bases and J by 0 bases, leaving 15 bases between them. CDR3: CASRPGGVSSYEQYF. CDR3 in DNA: TGTGCCAGCAGGCCCGGGGGAGTAAGCTCCTACGAGCAGTACTTC.

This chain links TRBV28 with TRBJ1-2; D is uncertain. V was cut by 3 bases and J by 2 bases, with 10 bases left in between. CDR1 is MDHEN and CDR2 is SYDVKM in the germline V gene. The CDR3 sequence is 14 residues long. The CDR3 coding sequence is TGTGCCAGCAGTTTGGGCGCGCAAAACTATGGCTACACCTTC. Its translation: CASSLGAQNYGYTF.